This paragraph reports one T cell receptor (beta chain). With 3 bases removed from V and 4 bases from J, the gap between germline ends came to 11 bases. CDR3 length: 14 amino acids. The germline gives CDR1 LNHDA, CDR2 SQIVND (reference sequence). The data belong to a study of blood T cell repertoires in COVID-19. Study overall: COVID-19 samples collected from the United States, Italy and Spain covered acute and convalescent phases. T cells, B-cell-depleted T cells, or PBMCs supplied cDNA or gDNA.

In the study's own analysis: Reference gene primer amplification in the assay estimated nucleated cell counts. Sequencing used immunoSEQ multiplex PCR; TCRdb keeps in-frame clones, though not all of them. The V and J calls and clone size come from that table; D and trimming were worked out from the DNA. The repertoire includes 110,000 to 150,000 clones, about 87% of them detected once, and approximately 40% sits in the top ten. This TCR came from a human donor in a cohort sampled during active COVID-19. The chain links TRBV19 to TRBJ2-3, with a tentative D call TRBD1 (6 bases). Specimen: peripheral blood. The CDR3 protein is CASSIRGEADTQYF. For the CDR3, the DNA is TGTGCCAGTAGTATCAGGGGCGAGGCAGATACGCAGTATTTT.